Following are 27 T cell receptor beta chains from one sample sequenced in a study of blood T cells in healthy people across ages. A second PCR of roughly 7 to 11 cycles used a sample-barcoded 5' primer and a J-beta primer mix. TCRdb used MiXCR to reprocess the 5' RACE reads, holding one entry per CDR3 protein. The sample has fewer than 1 million distinct CDR3 sequences, 40% to 50% seen once. Material: blood. The origin of the receptors is a man in his 60s in good health.

This clonotype was seen a few times. J is TRBJ2-7 and V is TRBV7-2; D not resolved. CDR1 and CDR2 (germline): SGHTA, FQGNSA. This CDR3 spans 18 amino acids. V was clipped by 2 bases and J by 2 bases, with 22 bases between them. The CDR3 coding sequence is TGTGCCAGCAGCTTATTAGGTCGTAGTAGGACCGCGCCCTACGAGCAGTACTTC. Protein product: CASSLLGRSRTAPYEQYF.

This chain connects TRBV24-1 to TRBJ2-2, with 10 bases fitting TRBD1. CDR3 length equals 14 residues. Germline loops: CDR1 KGHDR, CDR2 SFDVKD. The trim removed 9 bases at V and 4 bases at J, leaving 4 bases unmatched. The chain's CDR3 is CATARTGGTGELFF. Written as DNA, the CDR3 is TGTGCCACCGCAAGGACAGGGGGCACCGGGGAGCTGTTTTTT.

This clonotype has just a few counts. V gene TRBV5-1 combines with J gene TRBJ2-3; D is uncertain. This CDR3 spans 14 amino acids. Germline CDR1 and CDR2: SGHRS and YFSETQ. Trimming removed 0 bases at V and 1 base at J, with 6 bases between. Here the CDR3 reads CASSLALGTDTQYF. In DNA, the CDR3 is TGCGCCAGCAGCTTGGCCTTAGGCACAGATACGCAGTATTTT.

Remarks on this clonotype: The germline gene is not matched at one end of the junction; a read error may be the cause. The J gene is TRBJ2-1, the V gene TRBV11-2, with 11 bases lining up with TRBD1. The CDR3 has 15 amino acids. Germline CDR1 reads SGHAT; CDR2 reads FQNNGV. The DNA of the CDR3 is TGTGCCAGCAGCTTAGGTCGGACAGGGGGCAATGAGCGGTTCTTC. Translated: CASSLGRTGGNERFF.

The sample holds a few counts of this clonotype. The V call is TRBV4-1, the J call TRBJ2-3; TRBD1 matches at 11 bases. Germline CDR1 is MGHRA and CDR2 is YSYEKL. This CDR3 comprises 24 residues. Germline trimming cut 0 bases from V and 5 bases from J; bases unmatched to any gene: 28. DNA of the CDR3: TGCGCCAGCAGCCAAGATCGGCAACTATTGGGATGGCCCCTTCCGGGACAGGGGGAAGATACGCAGTATTTT. This sequence encodes CASSQDRQLLGWPLPGQGEDTQYF.

About this clonotype: This may stem from a read error, because a much larger clone lies one nucleotide away. V is TRBV5-1 and J is TRBJ2-5; no firm D call. The CDR3 is 14 residues long. The V gene's germline CDR1 is SGHRS and CDR2 YFSETQ. Trimming cost V 4 bases and J 0 bases, with 10 bases left between them. CDR3 loop: CASSVASDQETQYF. The CDR3 coding sequence is TGCGCCAGCAGCGTGGCCTCGGACCAAGAGACCCAGTACTTC.

The sample holds a few counts of this clonotype. The chain carries TRBV21-1 and TRBJ1-5. TRBV21-1 is a documented pseudogene. The length of the CDR3 is 16 residues. The DNA for the CDR3 is TGTGCCAGCAGCAAAAAGGTGGAGGGCCGCGATCAGCCCCAGCATTTT. Its translation is CASSKKVEGRDQPQHF.

This chain uses TRBV6-6 with TRBJ1-1; 8 bases match TRBD1. Germline V gives CDR1 MNHNY, CDR2 SVGAGI (reference sequence). J gave up 4 bases and V 5 bases, and 12 bases lay outside the gene matches. CDR3 length: 16 amino acids. CDR3 protein: CASSQTNRGGSTEAFF. The CDR3 DNA reads TGTGCCAGCAGTCAAACGAACAGGGGGGGGAGCACTGAAGCTTTCTTT.

V gene TRBV6-6 combines with J gene TRBJ1-6; no definite D call. The germline CDR1 and CDR2 sequences are MNHNY and SVGAGI (reference sequence). There are 14 residues in the CDR3. V lost 5 bases, J lost 5 bases, and 10 bases lay in between. CDR3 nucleotide sequence: TGTGCCAGCAGTGATGGGCAAAATAATTCACCCCTCCACTTT. Protein sequence: CASSDGQNNSPLHF.

V gene TRBV6-2 or TRBV6-3 combines with J gene TRBJ2-5; D possibly corresponds to TRBD2 (6 bases). TRBJ2-7 matches the DNA end more closely, so the J call is doubtful. This CDR3 region has 13 residues. Germline CDR1 and CDR2: MNHEY and SVGEGT. CDR3 sequence (DNA): TGTGCCAGCAGTTACTCTGTGGGGGGCGAGCAGTACTTC. Translation gives CASSYSVGGEQYF.

The chain joins TRBV20-1 to TRBJ1-2; the D gene is possibly TRBD1 (5 bases). Germline V gene sequence: CDR1 DFQATT, CDR2 SNEGSKA (reference sequence). This CDR3 is 13 amino acids long. V gave up 6 bases and J gave up 1 base, with 12 bases separating them. DNA for the CDR3: TGCAGTGCCAACGACGGGGGTAACTATGGCTACACCTTC. This gives the protein CSANDGGNYGYTF.

The J gene is TRBJ2-7, the V gene TRBV9, with 7 bases identical to TRBD1. V lost 3 bases, J lost 0 bases, and 3 bases stayed unmatched. The CDR3 length is 14 residues. Looked up from germline, CDR1 is SGDLS and CDR2 is YYNGEE. DNA for the CDR3: TGTGCCAGCAGCGAAGGGGGCCTCTCCTACGAGCAGTACTTC. This translates into CASSEGGLSYEQYF.

The rearrangement joins TRBV29-1 to TRBJ1-2, with a possible D match to TRBD1 (5 bases). This CDR3 region has 15 residues. Trimming removed 3 bases from V and 2 bases from J, with 16 bases in between. The germline gives CDR1 SQVTM, CDR2 ANQGSEA. The CDR3 nucleotides read TGCAGCGTTGAGCCAGTTGGGACGGTGAACTATGGCTACACCTTC. It is translated as CSVEPVGTVNYGYTF.

The chain carries TRBV30 and TRBJ2-3; maybe TRBD1 (5 bases). The CDR3 has 12 amino acids. CDR1 is GTSNPN and CDR2 is SVGIG in the germline V gene (reference sequence). V lost 1 base and J lost 7, with 9 bases in between. CDR3 bases: TGTGCCTGGAGTGCGACAGCCAATACGCAGTATTTT. It is translated as CAWSATANTQYF.

This clonotype has just a few counts. The V gene is TRBV6-2 or TRBV6-3, the J gene TRBJ2-3; no reliable D call. V was pared by 3 bases and J by 2 bases, with 12 bases between. The CDR3 consists of 15 residues. Germline V gene data show CDR1 as MNHEY and CDR2 as SVGEGT. The CDR3 protein is CASSYGNRDTDTQYF. DNA for the CDR3: TGTGCCAGCAGTTATGGCAATAGGGACACAGATACGCAGTATTTT.

In regard to this clonotype: It is likely a read error, because the conserved phenylalanine at the end of the CDR3 is missing. The gene calls are TRBV25-1 and TRBJ1-2; D is undetermined. V lost 3 bases to trimming and J lost 1 base, with 12 bases between them. CDR1 is MGHDK and CDR2 is SYGVNS in the germline V gene. This CDR3 is 15 amino acids long. The CDR3 coding sequence is TGTGCCAGCAGTGATCCTCGACGGAATAACTATGGCTACACCGTC. Translating gives CASSDPRRNNYGYTV.

The chain employs TRBV29-1 and TRBJ1-2, with 8 nucleotides matching TRBD1. J lost 1 base, V lost 7 bases, and 8 bases had no gene match. The CDR3 totals 14 residues. Looked up from germline, CDR1 is SQVTM and CDR2 is ANQGSEA. The CDR3 loop reads CSGSDRAGNYGYTF. In DNA, the CDR3 is TGCAGCGGCTCGGACAGGGCCGGTAACTATGGCTACACCTTC.

This clonotype was counted between two and nine times. The chain recombines TRBV29-1 with TRBJ2-6; the match to TRBD1 covers 8 bases. This CDR3 contains 16 residues. Germline loops: CDR1 SQVTM, CDR2 ANQGSEA. V shed 5 bases, J shed 0 bases, and the junction held 6 bases outside the gene matches. The CDR3 DNA follows: TGCAGCGTTCGGACAGGGTCCTTCTCTGGGGCCAACGTCCTGACTTTC. Protein: CSVRTGSFSGANVLTF. Full variable domain (remainder filled in from reference TRBV29-1 and TRBJ2-6): SAVISQKPSRDICQRGTSLTIQCQVDSQVTMMFWYRQQPGQSLTLIATANQGSEATYESGFVIDKFPISRPNLTFSTLTVSNMSPEDSSIYLCSVRTGSFSGANVLTFGAGSRLTVL.

The chain combines TRBV20-1 with TRBJ2-1, with 9 positions matching TRBD1. V gave up 6 bases and J gave up 10 bases; unmatched junction bases: 13. From germline, CDR1 is DFQATT and CDR2 SNEGSKA (reference sequence). This CDR3 has 14 residues. The CDR3 DNA is TGCAGTGCCCCCGGGACAGGGCTTTTCGGGGAGCAGTTCTTC. It codes for CSAPGTGLFGEQFF.

This clonotype was recorded many times. The V gene is TRBV6-6, the J gene TRBJ1-1; D ambiguous. The CDR3 is 13 residues long. V dropped 6 bases and J dropped 1 base, with 9 bases sitting between them. Germline V gene lookup returns CDR1 MNHNY and CDR2 SVGAGI (reference sequence). The CDR3 coding sequence is TGTGCCAGCAGCAGTCCAGGGAACACTGAAGCTTTCTTT. Translating it yields CASSSPGNTEAFF.

This clonotype has more than one count but fewer than ten. The chain recombines TRBV10-3 with TRBJ1-2; D not certain. The CDR3 is 13 residues long. CDR1 is ENHRY, CDR2 SYGVKD, per germline. V gave up 2 bases and J gave up 4 bases, with 8 bases separating them. The DNA of the CDR3 is TGTGCCATCAGTGAGGGGCAGGCCTATGGCTACACCTTC. This encodes CAISEGQAYGYTF.

The chain couples TRBV28 to TRBJ2-7, with 7 bases aligning to TRBD1. Trimming took 8 bases from V and 0 from J; bases not matched to a gene: 4. There are 13 residues in the CDR3. Germline V gene data show CDR1 as MDHEN and CDR2 as SYDVKM. DNA of the CDR3: TGTGCCAGCCGACAGGGTAGCTCCTACGAGCAGTACTTC. Its translation is CASRQGSSYEQYF.

The rearrangement uses TRBV4-1 and TRBJ2-7; 10 bases align to TRBD1. CDR1 and CDR2 from the germline V gene are MGHRA and YSYEKL. The V and J ends lost 4 bases and 3 bases, in that order; junction bases with no gene match: 6. This CDR3 spans 15 amino acids. The CDR3 DNA reads as TGCGCCAGCAGCCCTAACCGGGACAGGGGCTACGAGCAGTACTTC. Amino acid sequence: CASSPNRDRGYEQYF.

This clonotype appeared a few times. The chain recombines TRBV7-2 with TRBJ2-3, with TRBD2 matching over 14 bases. V dropped 2 bases and J dropped 4; count of bases not matched to a gene: 8. The CDR3 is 18 residues long. The germline gives CDR1 SGHTA, CDR2 FQGNSA. The CDR3 here is CASSLLGLAGVLPDTQYF. The CDR3 DNA sequence: TGTGCCAGCAGCTTATTGGGACTAGCGGGGGTCCTCCCAGATACGCAGTATTTT.

The chain uses TRBV7-2 and TRBJ1-1; tentative D call: TRBD1 (5 bases). CDR3 length: 16 amino acids. Germline values: CDR1 SGHTA, CDR2 FQGNSA. V was shortened by 1 base and J by 0 bases, with 12 bases between the two germline ends. CDR3 coding DNA: TGTGCCAGCAGCTTAGTCGGGGCGAGAGTGAACACTGAAGCTTTCTTT. Encoded protein: CASSLVGARVNTEAFF. The variable domain in full, with the rest retrieved from reference TRBV7-2 and TRBJ1-1, is GAGVSQSPSNKVTEKGKDVELRCDPISGHTALYWYRQSLGQGLEFLIYFQGNSAPDKSGLPSDRFSAERTGGSVSTLTIQRTQQEDSAVYLCASSLVGARVNTEAFFGQGTRLTVV.

The count of this clonotype is one. V and J are TRBV6-5 and TRBJ2-3; D perhaps matches TRBD2 (5 bases). Trimming cost V 7 bases and J 6 bases, with 17 bases left between them. This CDR3 contains 14 residues. The germline V gene has CDR1 MNHEY and CDR2 SVGAGI. This CDR3 reads CASNPGINPDTQYF. The CDR3 nucleotides read TGTGCCAGCAACCCGGGAATAAATCCCGATACGCAGTATTTT.

The table lists this clonotype with a few counts. The chain joins TRBV24-1 to TRBJ2-1; D might be TRBD1 or TRBD2, each matching 6 bases. Germline V gives CDR1 KGHDR, CDR2 SFDVKD. V shed 6 bases and J shed 5 bases, with 13 bases lying between them. CDR3 length: 14 residues. CDR3 in amino acids: CATSRGLLNNEQFF. In DNA form, the CDR3 reads TGTGCCACCAGTCGGGGGCTCCTCAACAATGAGCAGTTCTTC.